This TCR beta chain is from a study of cytomegalovirus exposure and HLA in healthy donors. Study as a whole: Caucasian-associated ancestry cluster membership applied to about four fifths of 398 genotyped donors. The study, taken as a whole, reports: Some V segments (TRBV6-2 and TRBV6-3 among them) were excluded as indistinguishable.

With 60 Vbeta and 13 Jbeta primers, the PCR was carried out. Sequencing was performed with immunoSEQ multiplex PCR; in TCRdb, only in-frame clones are kept and a portion is missing. In the table there are approximately 100,000 clones, over 60% of which are singletons. The CDR3 is 15 amino acids. Germline values: CDR1 SGHTA, CDR2 FQGTGA. The germline V and J ends were trimmed by 5 bases and 5 bases, with 18 bases remaining between them. Details on this clone: Its antigen is currently unknown.

The chain combines TRBV7-3 with TRBJ2-5; D possibly corresponds to TRBD2 (6 bases). Input material: PBMCs. The clonotype was recovered from a man younger than 45 in good health and CMV-seronegative. The CDR3 sequence is CASSLGRDRGETQYF. The CDR3, as DNA: TGTGCCAGCAGCCTTGGCAGGGATCGGGGGGAGACCCAGTACTTC.